This entry describes one T cell receptor (beta chain). Its antigen remains unknown. This entry comes from a study of cytomegalovirus exposure and HLA in healthy donors. Regarding the study as a whole: A few chains tied to CMV proved CMV antigen-specific in vitro. Researchers left out some V segments, among them TRBV6-2 and TRBV6-3, as indistinguishable.

The primer mix had 60 Vbeta and 13 Jbeta primers. Using immunoSEQ multiplex PCR, the repertoire was profiled, and TCRdb retains in-frame clones only, with some absent. The data hold about 210,000 clones, with around 83% observed a single time. This CDR3 spans 14 amino acids. V shed 3 bases and J shed 1 base, with 9 bases lying between them. Germline values: CDR1 SEHNR, CDR2 FQNEAQ (reference sequence). The V call is TRBV7-9, the J call TRBJ1-1; D remains ambiguous. The receptor was isolated from a woman between 45 and 60 years old in good health and CMV-seropositive. Material: PBMCs. CDR3 protein: CASSFRNTNTEAFF. The CDR3 bases are TGTGCCAGCAGCTTCAGGAATACGAACACTGAAGCTTTCTTT.